This passage covers 2 T cell receptor beta chains from one sample sequenced in a study of T cells in Graves' hyperthyroidism and ophthalmopathy. Regions amplified from RNA transcripts were the TCR beta CDR3 regions. Using the HTBI primer set, a first-round RT-PCR was run on the TCR CDR3. TCRdb re-derived calls from the multiplex PCR reads in MiXCR, one entry per CDR3 protein. In the table there are 640,000 or so distinct CDR3 sequences, 14% to 15% of which are singletons. The source material was blood. The receptors originated from a woman aged 40-49 years with Graves' ophthalmopathy.

This clonotype was detected once. V gene TRBV19 combines with J gene TRBJ2-7; D gene unclear. V was cut by 3 bases and J by 4 bases, with 13 bases left in between. Germline V lookup: CDR1 LNHDA, CDR2 SQIVND (reference sequence). The CDR3 contains 14 residues. The DNA for the CDR3 is TGTGCCAGTAGTATTCTTGGAGCCGATTACGAGCAGTACTTC. Translating gives CASSILGADYEQYF.

This clonotype was recorded at least ten times. This chain joins TRBV27 and TRBJ1-1; TRBD1 matches 9 bases. CDR3 length equals 16 residues. Germline loops: CDR1 MNHEY, CDR2 SMNVEV (reference sequence). The ends lost 6 bases at V and 5 bases at J; junction bases unmatched: 13. CDR3 bases: TGTGCCAGCAGCCCCAGAGGGACAGGGCGGTGGACTGAAGCTTTCTTT. This translates into CASSPRGTGRWTEAFF.